The subject of this entry is one T cell receptor beta chain. Its antigen is not known. TCRdb's copy holds only in-frame clones and misses some; the assay was immunoSEQ multiplex PCR. The sample consists of about 45,000 clones, roughly 80% of them appearing once. The sample comes from a study of T cell clonotyping in hematopoietic cell transplantation. Time point here: recipient sample about 28 days before transplant, after cytoreduction. Findings and caveats of the study: Pathologically expanded recipient clonotypes increased progressively from day 30 to day 180 as diversity fell. Without cell sorting, CD4 versus CD8 contributions remain unresolved.

The V gene lost 2 bases and the J gene lost 5 bases, with 9 bases spanning the gap. Germline V lookup: CDR1 SGHTA, CDR2 FQGNSA. The CDR3 is 13 amino acids. Sequenced here: peripheral blood mononuclear cells, sampled before stem cell transplant. The receptor comes from a man between 60 and 70 years old with myelodysplastic syndrome. Some clones in this sample may be carry-over from other donors' samples. V usage is TRBV7-2 and J usage is TRBJ2-5; unclear D gene. CDR3 bases: TGTGCCAGCAGCTTATCGCCCTCGGAGACCCAGTACTTC. As protein: CASSLSPSETQYF.